Listed below are T cell receptor beta chains from one sample, sequenced in a study of CD8+CD57+ T cells in acquired aplastic anemia. Each CDR3 protein gets one entry after TCRdb re-called the reads with MiXCR. The sample has around 200,000 distinct CDR3 sequences, 48% seen once; the top ten hold over 10%. The sample taken for sequencing was sorted CD4+, CD8+, or CD8+CD57+ T cells (not recorded which) from PBMCs. Source of these receptors: a human donor with aplastic anemia. Both conserved end residues are part of each CDR3. The D gene is left open where the match is weak. Not all rows give a size; the values are once, few, many and, for expanded clones, a class.

clone size: -
D gene: TRBD2
V gene: TRBV7-9
J gene: TRBJ2-1
CDR3 DNA: TGTGCCAGCAGCTTAGGACTAGCGGGAGAACATTTCTTC
CDR3 protein: CASSLGLAGEHFF

clone size: -
D gene: TRBD1
V gene: TRBV10-3
J gene: TRBJ1-4
CDR3 DNA: TGTGCCAGCACCCCCTGGGGGGACAGCCTTGCAACTAATGAAAAACTGTTTTTT
CDR3 protein: CASTPWGDSLATNEKLFF

clone size: many
D gene: TRBD2
V gene: TRBV20-1
J gene: TRBJ2-1
CDR3 DNA: TGCAGTGCTAGAGATCGGCTAGCGGGGGCTTTATACAATGAGCAGTTCTTC
CDR3 protein: CSARDRLAGALYNEQFF

clone size: -
D gene: -
V gene: TRBV7-2
J gene: TRBJ1-5
CDR3 DNA: TGTGCCAGCAGGGACGACCATCAGCCCCAGCATTTT
CDR3 protein: CASRDDHQPQHF

clone size: -
D gene: -
V gene: TRBV6-5
J gene: TRBJ1-4
CDR3 DNA: TGTGCCAGCAGTTTACACAGGCGTGCAACTAATGAAAAACTGTTTTTT
CDR3 protein: CASSLHRRATNEKLFF

clone size: many
D gene: -
V gene: TRBV7-9
J gene: TRBJ2-7
CDR3 DNA: TGTGCCAGCAGCTTAGCATCCGGAGGAGCGGACGAGCAGTACTTC
CDR3 protein: CASSLASGGADEQYF

clone size: once
D gene: TRBD1
V gene: TRBV20-1
J gene: TRBJ1-4
CDR3 DNA: TGCAGTGCGACCGACAGGGGTGGTGAAAAACTGTTTTTT
CDR3 protein: CSATDRGGEKLFF

clone size: -
D gene: TRBD1
V gene: TRBV6-1
J gene: TRBJ1-2
CDR3 DNA: TGTGCCAGCAGAGACAGGGGATCCGATTCGTCTGGCTACACCTTC
CDR3 protein: CASRDRGSDSSGYTF

clone size: -
D gene: TRBD1
V gene: TRBV2
J gene: TRBJ2-3
CDR3 DNA: TGTGCCACGACCGACAGGGATGGGTCAGATACGCAGTATTTT
CDR3 protein: CATTDRDGSDTQYF

clone size: few
D gene: -
V gene: TRBV20-1
J gene: TRBJ2-5
CDR3 DNA: TGCAGTGCTGCGGACCAGGGGGAGACCCAGTACTTC
CDR3 protein: CSAADQGETQYF

clone size: -
D gene: TRBD1
V gene: TRBV19
J gene: TRBJ2-7
CDR3 DNA: TGTGCCATAGGGACAGGGAGCGAGCAGTACTTC
CDR3 protein: CAIGTGSEQYF

clone size: -
D gene: -
V gene: TRBV6-1
J gene: TRBJ2-7
CDR3 DNA: TGTGCCAGCAGTGAAGCGGGTGGTTCCTCCTACGAGCAGTACTTC
CDR3 protein: CASSEAGGSSYEQYF

clone size: -
D gene: TRBD2
V gene: TRBV20-1
J gene: TRBJ2-7
CDR3 DNA: TGCAGTGCTGGGGGGACTAGCGGGGGATACGAGCAGTACTTC
CDR3 protein: CSAGGTSGGYEQYF

clone size: once
D gene: -
V gene: TRBV12-3/TRBV12-4
J gene: TRBJ1-1
CDR3 DNA: TGTGCCAGCAGTTTGTCGGTGGGCACTGAAGCTTTCTTT
CDR3 protein: CASSLSVGTEAFF

clone size: many
D gene: -
V gene: TRBV7-9
J gene: TRBJ2-1
CDR3 DNA: TGTGCCAGCAGTCTAGGGGGCGGGGACTCCTACAATGAGCAGTTCTTC
CDR3 protein: CASSLGGGDSYNEQFF

clone size: -
D gene: TRBD1
V gene: TRBV2
J gene: TRBJ2-4
CDR3 DNA: TGTGCCAGCGGTGAAAGTCGGCAGGGGGACATTCGGTACTTC
CDR3 protein: CASGESRQGDIRYF